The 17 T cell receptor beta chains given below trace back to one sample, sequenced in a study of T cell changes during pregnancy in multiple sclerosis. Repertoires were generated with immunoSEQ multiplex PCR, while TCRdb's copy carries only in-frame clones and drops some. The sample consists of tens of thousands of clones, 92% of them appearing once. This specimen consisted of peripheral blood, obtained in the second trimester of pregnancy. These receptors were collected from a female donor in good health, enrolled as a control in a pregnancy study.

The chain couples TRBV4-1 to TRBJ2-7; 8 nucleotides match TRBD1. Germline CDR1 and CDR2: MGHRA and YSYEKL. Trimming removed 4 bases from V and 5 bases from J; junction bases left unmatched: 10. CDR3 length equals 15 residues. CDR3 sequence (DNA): TGCGCCAGCAGCCGCAGACCGGGACAGGTCGACGAGCAGTACTTC. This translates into CASSRRPGQVDEQYF.

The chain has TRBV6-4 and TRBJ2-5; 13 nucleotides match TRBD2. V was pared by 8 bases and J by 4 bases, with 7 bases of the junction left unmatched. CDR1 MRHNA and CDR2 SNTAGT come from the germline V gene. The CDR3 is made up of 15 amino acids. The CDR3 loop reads CASSRTSGGSETQYF. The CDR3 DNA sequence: TGTGCCAGCTCCCGGACTAGCGGGGGCTCAGAGACCCAGTACTTC.

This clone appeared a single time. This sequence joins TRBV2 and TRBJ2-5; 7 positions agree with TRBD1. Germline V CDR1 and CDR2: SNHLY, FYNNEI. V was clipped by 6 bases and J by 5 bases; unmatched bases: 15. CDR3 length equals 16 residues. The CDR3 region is CASRARQGGARETQYF. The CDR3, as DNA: TGTGCCAGCAGGGCTAGACAGGGTGGTGCCCGGGAGACCCAGTACTTC.

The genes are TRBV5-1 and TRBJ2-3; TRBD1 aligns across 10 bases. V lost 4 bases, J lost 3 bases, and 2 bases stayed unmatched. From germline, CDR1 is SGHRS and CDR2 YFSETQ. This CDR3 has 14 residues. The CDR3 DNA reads TGCGCCAGCAGCCCGGGACAGGGGACAGATACGCAGTATTTT. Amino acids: CASSPGQGTDTQYF.

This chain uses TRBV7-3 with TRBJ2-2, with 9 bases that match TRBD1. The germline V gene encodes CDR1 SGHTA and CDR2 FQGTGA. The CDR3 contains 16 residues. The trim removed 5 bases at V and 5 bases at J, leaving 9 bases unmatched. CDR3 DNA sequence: TGTGCCAGCAGCGGATCCGGGACAGGGAGAACCGGGGAGCTGTTTTTT. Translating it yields CASSGSGTGRTGELFF.

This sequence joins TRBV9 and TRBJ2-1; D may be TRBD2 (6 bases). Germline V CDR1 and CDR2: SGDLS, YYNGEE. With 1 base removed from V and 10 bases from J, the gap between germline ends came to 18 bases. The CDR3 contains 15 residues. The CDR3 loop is CASSVRGTADAEQFF. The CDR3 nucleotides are TGTGCCAGCAGCGTACGGGGGACCGCTGACGCGGAGCAGTTCTTC.

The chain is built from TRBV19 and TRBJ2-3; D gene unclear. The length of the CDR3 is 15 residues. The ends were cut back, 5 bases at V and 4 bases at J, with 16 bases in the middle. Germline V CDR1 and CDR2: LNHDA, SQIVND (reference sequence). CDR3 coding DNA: TGTGCCAGTAGTCCTCGTGGAGAGTTCTCAGATACGCAGTATTTT. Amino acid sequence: CASSPRGEFSDTQYF.

The CDR3 spells CASSEWASGGTGELFF. The CDR3 DNA reads as TGCGCCAGCAGTGAGTGGGCTAGCGGAGGCACCGGGGAGCTGTTTTTT. The V call is TRBV10-2, the J call TRBJ2-2; 7 bases match TRBD2. The CDR3 is 16 residues long. CDR1 and CDR2 from the germline V gene are WSHSY and SAAADI. Unmatched junction bases numbered 6, after V lost 1 base and J lost 4 bases.

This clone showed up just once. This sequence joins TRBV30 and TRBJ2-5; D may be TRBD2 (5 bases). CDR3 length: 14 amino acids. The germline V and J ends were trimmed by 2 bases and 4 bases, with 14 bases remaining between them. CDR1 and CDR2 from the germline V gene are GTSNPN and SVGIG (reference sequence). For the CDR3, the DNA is TGTGCCTGGAGTCTTGCGGGCGGGCTAGAGACCCAGTACTTC. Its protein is CAWSLAGGLETQYF.

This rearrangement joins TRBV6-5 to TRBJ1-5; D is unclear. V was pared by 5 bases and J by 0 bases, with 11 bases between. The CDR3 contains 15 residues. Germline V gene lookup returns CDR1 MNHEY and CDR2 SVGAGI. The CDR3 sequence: CASSPTGNSNQPQHF. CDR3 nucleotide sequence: TGTGCCAGCAGTCCGACGGGGAATAGCAATCAGCCCCAGCATTTT.

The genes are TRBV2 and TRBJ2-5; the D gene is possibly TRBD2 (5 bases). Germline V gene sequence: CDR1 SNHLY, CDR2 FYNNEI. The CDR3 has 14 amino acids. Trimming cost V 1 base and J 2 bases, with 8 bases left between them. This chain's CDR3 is CASSEVLAQETQYF. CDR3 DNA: TGTGCCAGCAGTGAAGTCCTAGCACAAGAGACCCAGTACTTC.

CDR3 amino acids: CASSSSGRRETQYF. The CDR3 DNA sequence: TGTGCCAGCAGCTCCTCGGGGAGACGGGAGACCCAGTACTTC. The chain combines TRBV5-4 with TRBJ2-5; D is possibly TRBD2 (5 bases). The CDR3 runs to 14 residues. Per germline, CDR1 SGHNT and CDR2 YYREEE (reference sequence). Between the trimmed V and J ends, which lost 3 bases and 5 bases, there was a span of 14 bases.

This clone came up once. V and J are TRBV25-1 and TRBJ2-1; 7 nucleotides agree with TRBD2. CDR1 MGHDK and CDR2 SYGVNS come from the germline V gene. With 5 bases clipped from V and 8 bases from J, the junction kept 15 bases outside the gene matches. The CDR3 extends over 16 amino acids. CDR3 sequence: CASSHTRPGGFDEQFF. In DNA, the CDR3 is TGTGCCAGCAGTCATACCAGGCCGGGAGGCTTCGATGAGCAGTTCTTC.

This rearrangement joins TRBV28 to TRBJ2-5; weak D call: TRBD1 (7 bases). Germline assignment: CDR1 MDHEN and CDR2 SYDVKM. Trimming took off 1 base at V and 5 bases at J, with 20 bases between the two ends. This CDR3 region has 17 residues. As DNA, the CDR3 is TGTGCCAGCAGTTTATTCCCGGGACAGTTCGGGGGTGAGACCCAGTACTTC. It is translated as CASSLFPGQFGGETQYF.

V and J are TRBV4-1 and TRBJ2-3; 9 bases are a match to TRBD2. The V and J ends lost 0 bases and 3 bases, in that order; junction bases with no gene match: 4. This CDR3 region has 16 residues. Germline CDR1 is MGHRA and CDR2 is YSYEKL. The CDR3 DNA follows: TGCGCCAGCAGCCAAGATCGCGGGAGGGTAACAGATACGCAGTATTTT. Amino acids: CASSQDRGRVTDTQYF.

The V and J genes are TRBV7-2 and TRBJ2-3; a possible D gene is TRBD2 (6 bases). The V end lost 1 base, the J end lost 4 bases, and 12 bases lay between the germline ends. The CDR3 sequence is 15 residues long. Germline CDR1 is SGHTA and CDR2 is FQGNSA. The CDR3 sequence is CASSLVGGAADTQYF. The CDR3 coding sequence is TGTGCCAGCAGCTTAGTTGGAGGGGCGGCAGATACGCAGTATTTT.

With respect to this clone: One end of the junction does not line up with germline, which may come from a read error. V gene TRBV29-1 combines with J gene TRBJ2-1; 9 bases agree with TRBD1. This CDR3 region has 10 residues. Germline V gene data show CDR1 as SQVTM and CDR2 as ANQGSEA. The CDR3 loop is CRSTNRGPIF. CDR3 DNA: TGCAGGTCGACCAACAGGGGGCCCATCTTC.